The rows below give T cell receptor beta chains drawn from one sample of a study of T cell changes during pregnancy in multiple sclerosis. The data were produced by immunoSEQ multiplex PCR, yet TCRdb's version contains in-frame clones alone and is incomplete. The sample lists 25,000 to 35,000 clones, 89% occurring once. The specimen comprised CD8+ T cells from peripheral blood mononuclear cells, sampled in the second trimester of pregnancy. The receptor set was obtained from a female donor with multiple sclerosis, enrolled in a pregnancy study. Both conserved end residues are trimmed from each CDR3. The order of the fields is J gene, V gene, D gene, CDR3 protein. D genes are given only for firm matches.

j_call: TRBJ2-2
v_call: TRBV10-3
d_call: TRBD2
cdr3_aa: AISEFPGLASVKFDTGELF

j_call: TRBJ2-2
v_call: TRBV9
d_call: TRBD2
cdr3_aa: ASSVEERGRRTGELF

j_call: TRBJ2-7
v_call: TRBV5-4
d_call: .
cdr3_aa: ASSFGQEGAEQY

j_call: TRBJ2-7
v_call: TRBV7-2
d_call: TRBD2
cdr3_aa: ASSLASGRPYEQY

j_call: TRBJ1-1
v_call: TRBV7-9
d_call: TRBD1
cdr3_aa: ASSPDRGHRARTEAF

j_call: TRBJ2-1
v_call: TRBV18
d_call: TRBD2
cdr3_aa: ASSPSGGSSYNEQF

j_call: TRBJ2-1
v_call: TRBV5-4
d_call: .
cdr3_aa: ASSLARGRRVSYNEQF

j_call: TRBJ2-2
v_call: TRBV6-4
d_call: .
cdr3_aa: ASSDSTANTGELF

j_call: TRBJ2-3
v_call: TRBV6-4
d_call: .
cdr3_aa: ASSDSTTDTQY

j_call: TRBJ2-1
v_call: TRBV6-1
d_call: .
cdr3_aa: ASSEQRWGNNEQF

j_call: TRBJ2-7
v_call: TRBV25-1
d_call: TRBD2
cdr3_aa: ASNSAGGEQY

j_call: TRBJ1-1
v_call: TRBV28
d_call: .
cdr3_aa: ASSLEGNTEAF

j_call: TRBJ2-7
v_call: TRBV19
d_call: .
cdr3_aa: ASSITAGLTYEQY

j_call: TRBJ2-3
v_call: TRBV4-1
d_call: .
cdr3_aa: ASSQDDRAGVSTDTQY

j_call: TRBJ1-1
v_call: TRBV10-3
d_call: .
cdr3_aa: AISEAGKILGLNTEAF

j_call: TRBJ2-1
v_call: TRBV7-9
d_call: TRBD1
cdr3_aa: ASRPPGTGGGGFDEQF

j_call: TRBJ1-1
v_call: TRBV4-1
d_call: .
cdr3_aa: ASSQEGVAF

j_call: TRBJ2-5
v_call: TRBV7-9
d_call: .
cdr3_aa: ASVRGQETQY

j_call: TRBJ1-4
v_call: TRBV9
d_call: .
cdr3_aa: ASSAPGQGINEKLF

j_call: TRBJ1-2
v_call: TRBV7-9
d_call: TRBD1
cdr3_aa: ASSLLGTGYGYT

j_call: TRBJ1-5
v_call: TRBV4-1
d_call: TRBD1
cdr3_aa: ASSQDPDRAYSNQPQH

j_call: TRBJ2-1
v_call: TRBV29-1
d_call: TRBD2
cdr3_aa: SVVAGGPGNEQF

j_call: TRBJ1-6
v_call: TRBV6-1
d_call: TRBD1
cdr3_aa: ASSEESYRGRAPLH

j_call: TRBJ1-2
v_call: TRBV6-5
d_call: .
cdr3_aa: ASRSGVPNYGYT

j_call: TRBJ1-6
v_call: TRBV28
d_call: TRBD1
cdr3_aa: ASSPTGIGPPLH

j_call: TRBJ1-4
v_call: TRBV9
d_call: .
cdr3_aa: ASSVGGEREKLF

j_call: TRBJ2-1
v_call: TRBV7-2
d_call: TRBD1
cdr3_aa: ASSADRGRSNEQF

j_call: TRBJ1-1
v_call: TRBV6-5
d_call: .
cdr3_aa: ASSPIGSGTEAF

j_call: TRBJ1-5
v_call: TRBV27
d_call: .
cdr3_aa: ASSLRPRNQPQH

j_call: TRBJ2-2
v_call: TRBV28
d_call: .
cdr3_aa: ASSSHPLNTGELF

j_call: TRBJ2-1
v_call: TRBV10-3
d_call: TRBD2
cdr3_aa: AITREAGGEFEQF

j_call: TRBJ2-4
v_call: TRBV2
d_call: TRBD1
cdr3_aa: ASSEPPRVKGARAKNIQY

j_call: TRBJ2-1
v_call: TRBV5-6
d_call: .
cdr3_aa: ASSLGPGGAIYNEQF

j_call: TRBJ1-1
v_call: TRBV11-2
d_call: .
cdr3_aa: ASSFPPAGLTEAF

j_call: TRBJ2-4
v_call: TRBV18
d_call: .
cdr3_aa: ASSPSSGHLAKNIQY

j_call: TRBJ2-7
v_call: TRBV7-6
d_call: .
cdr3_aa: ASSSPGEQY

j_call: TRBJ2-1
v_call: TRBV9
d_call: TRBD2
cdr3_aa: ASSVDGGGEQF

j_call: TRBJ2-3
v_call: TRBV7-2
d_call: .
cdr3_aa: ASSSYLDTQY

j_call: TRBJ2-5
v_call: TRBV7-8
d_call: TRBD2
cdr3_aa: ASTLGGNQETQY

j_call: TRBJ2-5
v_call: TRBV27
d_call: .
cdr3_aa: ASSWTNRETQY

j_call: TRBJ2-7
v_call: TRBV2
d_call: .
cdr3_aa: ASSEGEGRRVEQY

j_call: TRBJ1-2
v_call: TRBV9
d_call: .
cdr3_aa: ASSVGAEGGYT

j_call: TRBJ2-1
v_call: TRBV7-9
d_call: TRBD2
cdr3_aa: ASRGTSGGNEQF

j_call: TRBJ1-1
v_call: TRBV29-1
d_call: TRBD1
cdr3_aa: SVAHSGTGTMYNTEAF

j_call: TRBJ2-7
v_call: TRBV5-1
d_call: .
cdr3_aa: ASSFQGLYEQY

j_call: TRBJ2-7
v_call: TRBV28
d_call: TRBD2
cdr3_aa: ASRGTSGSLSEQY

j_call: TRBJ1-5
v_call: TRBV6-6
d_call: TRBD1
cdr3_aa: ASSYSPGQGNQPQH

j_call: TRBJ1-4
v_call: TRBV5-1
d_call: .
cdr3_aa: ASTPGLGLEKLF

j_call: TRBJ2-7
v_call: TRBV27
d_call: TRBD1
cdr3_aa: ASSPRQGSYEQY

j_call: TRBJ1-4
v_call: TRBV11-1
d_call: TRBD1
cdr3_aa: ASSQDRGNEKLF